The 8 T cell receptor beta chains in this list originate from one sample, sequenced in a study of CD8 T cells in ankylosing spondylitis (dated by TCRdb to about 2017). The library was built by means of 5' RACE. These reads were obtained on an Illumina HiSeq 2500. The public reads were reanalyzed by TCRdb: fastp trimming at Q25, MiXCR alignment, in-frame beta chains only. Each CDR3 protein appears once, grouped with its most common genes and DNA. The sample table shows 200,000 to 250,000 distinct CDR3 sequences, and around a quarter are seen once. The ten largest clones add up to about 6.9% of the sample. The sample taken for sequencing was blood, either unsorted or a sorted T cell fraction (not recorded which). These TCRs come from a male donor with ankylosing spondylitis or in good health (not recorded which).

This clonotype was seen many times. The CDR3 coding sequence is TGTGCCAGCAGTTTGGGGACAGGGGATGAACAGCCCCAGCATTTT. Amino acids: CASSLGTGDEQPQHF. The rearrangement links TRBV12-3 or TRBV12-4 to TRBJ1-5, with 10 bases matching TRBD1. The CDR3 length is 15 residues. V lost 3 bases and J lost 7; bases outside the gene matches: 6.

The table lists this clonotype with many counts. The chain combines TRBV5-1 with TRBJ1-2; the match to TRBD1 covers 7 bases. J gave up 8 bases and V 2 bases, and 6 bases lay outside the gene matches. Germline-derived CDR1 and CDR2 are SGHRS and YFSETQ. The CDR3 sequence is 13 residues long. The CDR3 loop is CASSFMQGDGYTF. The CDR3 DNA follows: TGCGCCAGCAGCTTCATGCAGGGGGACGGCTACACCTTC.

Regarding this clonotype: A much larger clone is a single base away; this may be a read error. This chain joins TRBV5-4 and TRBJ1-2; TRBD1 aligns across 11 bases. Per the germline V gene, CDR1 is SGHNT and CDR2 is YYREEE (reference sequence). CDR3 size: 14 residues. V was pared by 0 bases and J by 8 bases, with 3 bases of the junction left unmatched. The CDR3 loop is CASSLDGTGGGYTF. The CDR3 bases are TGTGCCAGCAGCTTGGATGGGACAGGGGGAGGCTACACCTTC.

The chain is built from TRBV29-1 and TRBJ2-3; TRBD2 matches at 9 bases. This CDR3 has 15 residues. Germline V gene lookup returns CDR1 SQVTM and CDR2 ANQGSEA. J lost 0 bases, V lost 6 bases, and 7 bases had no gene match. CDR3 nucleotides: TGCAGCGTGCGGCGGGAGGGCGCTAGCACAGATACGCAGTATTTT. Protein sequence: CSVRREGASTDTQYF.

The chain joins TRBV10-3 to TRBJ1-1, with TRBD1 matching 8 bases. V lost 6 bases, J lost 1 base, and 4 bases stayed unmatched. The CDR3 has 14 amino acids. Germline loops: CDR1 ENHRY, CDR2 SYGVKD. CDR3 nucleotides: TGTGCCATCAGGGCGGGACAGGCGAACACTGAAGCTTTCTTT. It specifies CAIRAGQANTEAFF.

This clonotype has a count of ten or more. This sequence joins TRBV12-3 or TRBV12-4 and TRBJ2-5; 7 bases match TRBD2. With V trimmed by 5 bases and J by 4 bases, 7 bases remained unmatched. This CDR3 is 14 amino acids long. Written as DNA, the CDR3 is TGTGCCAGCAGTGAATGGGGGGGGGGAGAGACCCAGTACTTC. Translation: CASSEWGGGETQYF.

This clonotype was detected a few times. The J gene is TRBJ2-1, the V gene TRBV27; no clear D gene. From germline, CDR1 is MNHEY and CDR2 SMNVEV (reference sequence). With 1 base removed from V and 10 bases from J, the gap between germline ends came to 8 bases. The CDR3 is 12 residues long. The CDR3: CASSLYGREQFF. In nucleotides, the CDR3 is TGTGCCAGCAGTTTATACGGCCGGGAGCAGTTCTTC.

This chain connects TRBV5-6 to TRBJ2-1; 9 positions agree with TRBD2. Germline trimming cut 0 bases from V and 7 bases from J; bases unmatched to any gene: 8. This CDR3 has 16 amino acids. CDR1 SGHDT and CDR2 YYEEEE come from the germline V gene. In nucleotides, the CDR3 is TGTGCCAGCAGCTTGGGTCGGGCTAGCGGGGTTAATGAGCAGTTCTTC. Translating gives CASSLGRASGVNEQFF. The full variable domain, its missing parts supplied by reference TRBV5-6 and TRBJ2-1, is DAGVTQSPTHLIKTRGQQVTLRCSPKSGHDTVSWYQQALGQGPQFIFQYYEEEERQRGNFPDRFSGHQFPNYSSELNVNALLLGDSALYLCASSLGRASGVNEQFFGPGTRLTVL.